The 23 T cell receptor beta chains below were found in one sample sequenced in a study of naive and memory T cell subsets. The beta constant-region primer was an equimolar mix of two oligonucleotides covering TRBC1 and TRBC2. Ligated cDNA was amplified by four rounds of PCR with nested alpha and beta constant-region primers and SP2. TCRdb processed the UMI-ligation and nested PCR reads anew with MiXCR; each CDR3 protein has one entry. Among about 82,000 distinct CDR3 sequences, roughly 9.2% were seen once, and the ten largest hold less than 1.5%. Sequenced input: naive CD8+ T cells from blood. The source is a human donor in good health.

This clonotype appeared many times. The chain joins TRBV4-1 to TRBJ1-6, with 7 bases matching TRBD1. The V gene's germline CDR1 is MGHRA and CDR2 YSYEKL. J was trimmed by 8 bases and V by 1 base; bases with no gene match: 5. This CDR3 spans 15 amino acids. CDR3 protein: CASSQVGTDDSPLHF. CDR3 bases: TGCGCCAGCAGCCAAGTGGGGACAGATGATTCACCCCTCCACTTT.

V and J are TRBV3-1 and TRBJ1-1; D gene ambiguous. Germline V CDR1 and CDR2: LGHDT, YNNKEL (reference sequence). The V end lost 1 base, the J end lost 11 bases, and 11 bases lay between the germline ends. This CDR3 region has 12 residues. The CDR3 sequence is CASSQGWVEAFF. The CDR3 bases are TGTGCCAGCAGCCAAGGCTGGGTGGAGGCTTTCTTT.

V gene TRBV20-1 combines with J gene TRBJ2-3, with 11 bases identical to TRBD2. There are 17 residues in the CDR3. Losses at the gene ends were 5 bases for V and 3 bases for J; bases not matched to a gene: 13. CDR1 and CDR2 (germline): DFQATT, SNEGSKA (reference sequence). CDR3 loop: CSALNEPGTSGTDTQYF. The CDR3 coding sequence is TGCAGTGCTTTAAATGAACCCGGGACTAGCGGTACAGATACGCAGTATTTT.

A single count supports this clonotype. The rearrangement uses TRBV30 and TRBJ2-5; D is uncertain. Trimming removed 1 base at V and 4 bases at J, with 16 bases between. CDR1 and CDR2 (germline): GTSNPN, SVGIG (reference sequence). CDR3 length: 15 residues. CDR3 amino acids: CAWSGYPNAPETQYF. CDR3 DNA sequence: TGTGCCTGGAGTGGTTACCCGAACGCACCAGAGACCCAGTACTTC.

This clonotype was seen at least ten times. The chain recombines TRBV24-1 with TRBJ2-7; D gene uncertain. Trimming removed 5 bases at V and 7 bases at J, with 14 bases between. There are 13 residues in the CDR3. The V gene's germline CDR1 is KGHDR and CDR2 SFDVKD. The CDR3 DNA reads as TGTGCCACCAGTGGAAGGGCTAGTAGGGAGCAGTACTTC. Translated: CATSGRASREQYF.

This clonotype appeared many times. This rearrangement joins TRBV3-1 to TRBJ1-4; D unresolved. The germline gives CDR1 LGHDT, CDR2 YNNKEL (reference sequence). Trimming stripped 1 base from V and 1 base from J, with 4 bases between. This CDR3 has 14 residues. In nucleotides, the CDR3 is TGTGCCAGCAGCCAAGGAGAAACTAATGAAAAACTGTTTTTT. Protein product: CASSQGETNEKLFF.

This clonotype has a count of ten or more. The gene calls are TRBV12-3 or TRBV12-4 and TRBJ1-4, with D unclear. The CDR3 runs to 16 residues. Trimming took off 5 bases at V and 0 bases at J, with 13 bases between the two ends. CDR3 protein: CASSPTTSPTNEKLFF. As DNA, the CDR3 is TGTGCCAGCAGTCCCACCACCAGTCCAACTAATGAAAAACTGTTTTTT.

The rearrangement joins TRBV20-1 to TRBJ2-7; possibly TRBD1 for D (6 bases). Between the trimmed V and J ends, which lost 3 bases and 1 base, there was a span of 13 bases. The V gene's germline CDR1 is DFQATT and CDR2 SNEGSKA (reference sequence). CDR3 length: 14 amino acids. For the CDR3, the DNA is TGCAGTGCTAGGTCCCGGACAGATTCCTACGAGCAGTACTTC. Its protein product is CSARSRTDSYEQYF.

This clonotype was seen only a few times. This chain links TRBV12-3 or TRBV12-4 with TRBJ2-5; possible D gene TRBD2, 6 bases. V was pared by 8 bases and J by 4 bases, with 14 bases between. The length of the CDR3 is 13 residues. Here the CDR3 DNA reads TGTGCCAGCTCCCCCGGGGGAACAGAGACCCAGTACTTC. This codes for CASSPGGTETQYF.

This clonotype was detected ten times or more. The chain joins TRBV6-5 to TRBJ1-6; D gene uncertain. The V gene's germline CDR1 is MNHEY and CDR2 SVGAGI. This CDR3 is built from 16 residues. V was clipped by 3 bases and J by 3 bases, with 12 bases between them. This chain's CDR3 is CASSYGPGRYNSPLHF. The CDR3 nucleotides read TGTGCCAGCAGTTATGGACCCGGACGCTATAATTCACCCCTCCACTTT.

This clonotype appeared a few times. The V gene is TRBV27, the J gene TRBJ2-7, with 9 bases matching TRBD2. J gave up 0 bases and V 8 bases, and 5 bases lay outside the gene matches. Per germline, CDR1 MNHEY and CDR2 SMNVEV (reference sequence). The CDR3 is made up of 14 amino acids. The CDR3 DNA is TGTGCCAGCGGCCTAGCGGGGTACTCCTACGAGCAGTACTTC. Amino acids: CASGLAGYSYEQYF.

This clonotype was found many times. This chain uses TRBV29-1 with TRBJ2-7; a possible D gene is TRBD2 (6 bases). CDR1 is SQVTM and CDR2 is ANQGSEA in the germline V gene. The CDR3 runs 12 residues. The ends were cut back, 6 bases at V and 4 bases at J, with 13 bases in the middle. CDR3: CSVVGTGYEQYF. CDR3 DNA: TGCAGCGTGGTCGGGACTGGGTACGAGCAGTACTTC.

This clonotype was seen only a few times. The V call is TRBV6-6, the J call TRBJ1-5; D is unclear. The CDR3 extends over 15 amino acids. Deletions cut 7 bases from V and 0 bases from J, with 13 bases between. Germline CDR1 MNHNY, CDR2 SVGAGI (reference sequence). For the CDR3, the DNA is TGTGCCAGCACCTCGACCGAGATTAGCAATCAGCCCCAGCATTTT. As protein: CASTSTEISNQPQHF.

This clonotype was observed a few times. This sequence joins TRBV4-2 and TRBJ2-1, with 9 bases matching TRBD2. The CDR3 covers 15 residues. The trim removed 10 bases at V and 4 bases at J, leaving 11 bases unmatched. Germline CDR1 LGHNA, CDR2 YNFKEQ. This CDR3 is CATGLGSGSYNEQFF. DNA of the CDR3: TGTGCCACCGGGTTGGGTAGCGGGAGTTACAATGAGCAGTTCTTC.

This clonotype was picked up a small number of times. This chain uses TRBV27 with TRBJ2-5; 11 bases map to TRBD2. CDR1 MNHEY and CDR2 SMNVEV come from the germline V gene (reference sequence). Losses at the gene ends were 5 bases for V and 3 bases for J; bases not matched to a gene: 8. The CDR3 length is 16 residues. CDR3: CASSLTGLAAKETQYF. The CDR3 bases are TGTGCCAGCAGTCTTACGGGACTAGCGGCAAAAGAGACCCAGTACTTC.

The chain is built from TRBV27 and TRBJ2-7, with D unclear. The CDR3 covers 13 residues. Trimming shortened V by 3 bases and J by 5 bases, and 11 bases separated the two germline ends. CDR1 and CDR2 from the germline V gene are MNHEY and SMNVEV (reference sequence). The CDR3 reads CASSFSRSNEQYF. The DNA of the CDR3 is TGTGCCAGCAGTTTTTCCAGGTCTAACGAGCAGTACTTC.

This clonotype was seen many times. This rearrangement joins TRBV4-1 to TRBJ2-1; TRBD2 matches at 9 bases. The CDR3 totals 16 residues. Germline V gene sequence: CDR1 MGHRA, CDR2 YSYEKL. The junction had 6 bases not matched to a gene; V was cut back by 3 bases and J by 3 bases. The CDR3 nucleotides are TGCGCCAGCAGCCAGAGAACTAGCGGGCGCTACAATGAGCAGTTCTTC. This gives the protein CASSQRTSGRYNEQFF.

This clonotype was counted between two and nine times. This sequence joins TRBV28 and TRBJ2-7; perhaps TRBD2 as D (6 bases). The V gene lost 6 bases and the J gene lost 3 bases, with 15 bases spanning the gap. The CDR3 spans 14 residues. Germline V lookup: CDR1 MDHEN, CDR2 SYDVKM. The CDR3 bases are TGTGCCAGCAGGGCGGGGACCCCCGTCTACGAGCAGTACTTC. This sequence encodes CASRAGTPVYEQYF.

V and J are TRBV2 and TRBJ2-1; D gene ambiguous. Germline V gene data show CDR1 as SNHLY and CDR2 as FYNNEI. CDR3 size: 13 residues. With 4 bases removed from V and 8 bases from J, the gap between germline ends came to 12 bases. The CDR3 spells CASSGLDLYEQFF. CDR3 nucleotides: TGTGCCAGCAGTGGACTTGACCTCTATGAGCAGTTCTTC.

This clonotype has just a few counts. This sequence joins TRBV20-1 and TRBJ1-2; TRBD1 matches at 12 bases. CDR1 is DFQATT and CDR2 is SNEGSKA in the germline V gene (reference sequence). Trimming cost V 5 bases and J 7 bases; bases outside gene matches: 5. The CDR3 loop spans 13 amino acids. The CDR3 loop is CSAQGQGAGGYTF. CDR3 nucleotides: TGCAGTGCTCAGGGACAGGGGGCCGGTGGCTACACCTTC.

This chain uses TRBV19 with TRBJ1-1, with D unresolved. CDR1 and CDR2 (germline): LNHDA, SQIVND (reference sequence). V was cut by 3 bases and J by 1 base, with 6 bases left in between. This CDR3 has 13 amino acids. For the CDR3, the DNA is TGTGCCAGTAGTATCGGGGAGAACACTGAAGCTTTCTTT. Amino acids: CASSIGENTEAFF.

This clonotype was counted a few times. This sequence joins TRBV30 and TRBJ2-3, with 11 bases lining up with TRBD2. V lost 0 bases and J lost 3; bases outside the gene matches: 2. The CDR3 sequence is 15 residues long. Germline lookup yields CDR1 GTSNPN and CDR2 SVGIG (reference sequence). In nucleotides, the CDR3 is TGTGCCTGGAGTGTACTAGCGGGAGCGACAGATACGCAGTATTTT. As protein: CAWSVLAGATDTQYF.

V gene TRBV5-1 combines with J gene TRBJ2-7, with D hard to call. From germline, CDR1 is SGHRS and CDR2 YFSETQ. The V gene lost 0 bases and the J gene lost 0 bases, with 10 bases spanning the gap. This CDR3 comprises 15 residues. DNA of the CDR3: TGCGCCAGCAGCTTGGATCCGATAGGCTCCTACGAGCAGTACTTC. Translation: CASSLDPIGSYEQYF.